This TCR beta chain is drawn from a study of T cells in Graves' hyperthyroidism and ophthalmopathy. General study results and limits: Using 13 V-J features, a model discriminated ophthalmopathy from stable hyperthyroidism. Most thyroid clonotypes expanded above 0.001 were also detected in blood.

This CDR3 spans 18 amino acids. Germline CDR1 reads SNHLY; CDR2 reads FYNNEI. The V and J ends lost 2 bases and 3 bases respectively, with 23 bases between them. Amplification yielded TCR beta CDR3 regions, with RNA transcripts as the source. The TCR CDR3 first-round RT-PCR relied on the HTBI primer set. One entry per CDR3 protein results from TCRdb running MiXCR on the multiplex PCR reads. This sample has about 350,000 distinct CDR3 sequences; around 13% occur once, and the top ten carry about 26%. If no ophthalmopathy progression occurred within 18 months, Graves' hyperthyroidism was stable. Those with hyperthyroidism were 18 to 65 years old, newly diagnosed, and ill for under 2 months. This clonotype appeared many times. Its matching antigen is unknown.

The TCR originated in a woman in her twenties or thirties with Graves' hyperthyroidism. The genes are TRBV2 and TRBJ2-7; D might be TRBD2 (6 bases). Source material: blood. This CDR3 is CASSEMGGHKEAVYEQYF. CDR3 nucleotide sequence: TGTGCCAGCAGTGAAATGGGGGGTCATAAAGAGGCCGTCTACGAGCAGTACTTC.